The entry that follows covers one T cell receptor beta chain sequence. What it binds is not known. The CDR3 length is 14 residues. CDR1 and CDR2 from the germline V gene are SNHLY and FYNNEI. V lost 10 bases, J lost 2 bases, and 8 bases stayed unmatched. The sample is drawn from a study of cytotoxic CD8 clonotypes in ibrutinib-treated CLL. Study observations and caveats: Clonality went higher at ibrutinib response and then dropped back toward baseline at progression.

Repertoires were generated with immunoSEQ multiplex PCR, while TCRdb's copy carries only in-frame clones and drops some. Of under 300,000 clones listed, roughly three quarters are singletons. The gene calls are TRBV2 and TRBJ2-3; 8 positions match TRBD1. The sample consisted of PBMCs, taken at disease progression, from a patient treated with ibrutinib. The receptor comes from a human donor with chronic lymphocytic leukemia. CDR3 sequence (DNA): TGTGCCACCCGCCGGGACAGGTTCACAGATACGCAGTATTTT. Amino acids: CATRRDRFTDTQYF.